The entry that follows covers one T cell receptor beta chain sequence. Assay: immunoSEQ multiplex PCR; the TCRdb copy retains only in-frame clones and omits some. The sample includes fewer than 400,000 clones, around nine tenths of them seen just once. The CDR3 is made up of 12 amino acids. Germline-derived CDR1 and CDR2 are LNHDA and SQIVND (reference sequence). V lost 5 bases, J lost 6 bases, and 4 bases stayed unmatched. The record originates from a study of blood T cell repertoires in COVID-19. As for the study in general: PBMCs, B-cell-depleted T cells, or T cells provided the cDNA or gDNA that made up the material.

The specimen was PBMCs or T cells enriched from blood (not recorded which). The receptor comes from a man aged 30 to 39 who had recovered from COVID-19. The genes are TRBV19 and TRBJ2-7; 7 nucleotides align to TRBD1. This CDR3 is CASSVHRGEQYF. In DNA, the CDR3 is TGTGCCAGTAGTGTCCACAGGGGCGAGCAGTACTTC.